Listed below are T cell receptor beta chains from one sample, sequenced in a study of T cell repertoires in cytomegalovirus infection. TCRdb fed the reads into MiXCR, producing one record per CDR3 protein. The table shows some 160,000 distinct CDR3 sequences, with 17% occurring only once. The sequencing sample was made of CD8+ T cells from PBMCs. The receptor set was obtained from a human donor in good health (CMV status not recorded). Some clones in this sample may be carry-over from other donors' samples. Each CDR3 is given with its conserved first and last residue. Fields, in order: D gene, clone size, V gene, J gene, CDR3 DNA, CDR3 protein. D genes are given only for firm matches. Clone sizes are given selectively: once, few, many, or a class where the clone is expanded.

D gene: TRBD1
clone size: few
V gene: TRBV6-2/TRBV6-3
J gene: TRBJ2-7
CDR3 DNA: TGTGCCAGCAATAAACAGGGGATTCCCTACGAGCAGTACTTC
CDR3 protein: CASNKQGIPYEQYF

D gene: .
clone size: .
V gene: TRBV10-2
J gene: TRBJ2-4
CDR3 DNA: TGCGCCAGCAGTGAGGTTGGGCCGGCCAAAAACATTCAGTACTTC
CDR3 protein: CASSEVGPAKNIQYF

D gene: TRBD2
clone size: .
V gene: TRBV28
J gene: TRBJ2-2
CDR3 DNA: TGTGCCAGCAGTTTTCGCGGGAGACGGTCCGGGGAGCTGTTTTTT
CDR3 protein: CASSFRGRRSGELFF

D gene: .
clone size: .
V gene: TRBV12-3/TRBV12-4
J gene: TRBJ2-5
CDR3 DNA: TGTGCCAGCAGTTTTGGTCTGGAAGAGACCCAGTACTTC
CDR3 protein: CASSFGLEETQYF

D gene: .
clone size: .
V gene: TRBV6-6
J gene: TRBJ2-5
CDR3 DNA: TGTGCCAGCAACACGGGGCGGGAGACCCAGTACTTC
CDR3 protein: CASNTGRETQYF

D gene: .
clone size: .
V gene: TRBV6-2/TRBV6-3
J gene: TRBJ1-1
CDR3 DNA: TGTGCCACCGGGCGGACCTTTGAAGCTTTCTTT
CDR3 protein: CATGRTFEAFF

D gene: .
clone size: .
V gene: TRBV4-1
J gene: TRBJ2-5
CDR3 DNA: TGCGCCAGCAGCCATCGATCCGGGAGCCAAGAGACCCAGTACTTC
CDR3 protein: CASSHRSGSQETQYF

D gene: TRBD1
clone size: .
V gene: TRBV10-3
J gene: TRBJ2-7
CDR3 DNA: TGTGCCATCAGGACAGGGACAGCCTACGAGCAGTACTTC
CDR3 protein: CAIRTGTAYEQYF

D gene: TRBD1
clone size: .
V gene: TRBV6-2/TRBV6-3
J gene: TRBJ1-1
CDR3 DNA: TGTGCCCGCAGTCTCGGGACAGGGAGGACTGAAGCTTTCTTT
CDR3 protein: CARSLGTGRTEAFF

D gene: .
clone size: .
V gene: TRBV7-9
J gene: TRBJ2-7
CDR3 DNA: TGTGCCAGCAGCTTTCCTAGGGGCGGAACCGACTACGAGCAGTACTTC
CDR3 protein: CASSFPRGGTDYEQYF

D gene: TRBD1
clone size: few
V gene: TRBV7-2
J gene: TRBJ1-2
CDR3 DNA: TGTGCCAGCAGCTTCGGAGGGACAGGGGGCGTCTATGGCTACACCTTC
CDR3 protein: CASSFGGTGGVYGYTF

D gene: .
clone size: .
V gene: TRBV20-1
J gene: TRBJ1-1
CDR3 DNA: TGCAGTGCTAGAGGGGTAGACAGCACTGAAGCTTTCTTT
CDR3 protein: CSARGVDSTEAFF

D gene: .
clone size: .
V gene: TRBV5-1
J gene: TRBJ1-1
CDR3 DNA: TGCGCCAGCAGCTATCCCGGACAGCTTGAAGCTTTCTTT
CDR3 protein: CASSYPGQLEAFF

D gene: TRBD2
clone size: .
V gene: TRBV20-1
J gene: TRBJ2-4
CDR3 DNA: TGCAGTGCTGCTCACGGGGGGGAGATTAAAAACATTCAGTACTTC
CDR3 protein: CSAAHGGEIKNIQYF

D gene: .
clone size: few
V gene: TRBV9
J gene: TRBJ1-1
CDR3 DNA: TGTGCCAGCAGCGCTTCGATCAATGGGAAGGGGCACACTGAAGCTTTCTTT
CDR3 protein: CASSASINGKGHTEAFF

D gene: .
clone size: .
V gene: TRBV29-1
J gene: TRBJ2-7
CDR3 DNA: TGCAGCGTTGAAGGGTTGTGGGGGTCCTCCTACGAGCAGTACTTC
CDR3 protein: CSVEGLWGSSYEQYF

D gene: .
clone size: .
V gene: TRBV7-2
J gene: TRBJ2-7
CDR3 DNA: TGTGCCAGCAGCCCCCAATTAGTGGGTGTCTACGAGCAGTACTTC
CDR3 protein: CASSPQLVGVYEQYF

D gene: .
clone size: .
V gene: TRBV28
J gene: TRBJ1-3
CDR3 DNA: TGTGCCAGCAGTTCAGGGTCTGGAAACACCATATATTTT
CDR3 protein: CASSSGSGNTIYF

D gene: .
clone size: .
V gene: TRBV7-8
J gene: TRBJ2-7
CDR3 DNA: TGTGCCAGCAGCTTAGTAGCGAGGCCCTACGAGCAGTACTTC
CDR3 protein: CASSLVARPYEQYF

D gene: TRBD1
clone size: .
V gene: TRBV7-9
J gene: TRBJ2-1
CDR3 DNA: TGTGCCAGCAGGCCCCCGGGACAGGAGTACAATGAGCAGTTCTTC
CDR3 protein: CASRPPGQEYNEQFF

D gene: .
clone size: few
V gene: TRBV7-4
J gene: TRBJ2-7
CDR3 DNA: TGTGCCAGCAGCTCTACCCTGGGGCTCCACTTC
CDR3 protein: CASSSTLGLHF

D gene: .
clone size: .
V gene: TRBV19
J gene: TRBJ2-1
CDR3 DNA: TGTGCCAGTAAAACCATCAGCGGCCCGGCCAATGAGCAGTTCTTC
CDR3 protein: CASKTISGPANEQFF

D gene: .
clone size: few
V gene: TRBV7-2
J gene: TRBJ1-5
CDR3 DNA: TGTGCCAGCAGCTTAGGGGGTGACCGGCATCAGCCCCAGCATTTT
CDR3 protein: CASSLGGDRHQPQHF

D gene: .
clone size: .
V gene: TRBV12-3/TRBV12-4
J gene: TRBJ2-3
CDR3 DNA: TGTGCCAGCAGCCCTATATCCACCGGAGATACGCAGTATTTT
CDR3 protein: CASSPISTGDTQYF

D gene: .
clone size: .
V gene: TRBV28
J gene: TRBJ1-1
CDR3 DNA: TGTGCCAGCAGTCTCCATTACACGAACACTGAAGCTTTCTTT
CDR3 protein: CASSLHYTNTEAFF

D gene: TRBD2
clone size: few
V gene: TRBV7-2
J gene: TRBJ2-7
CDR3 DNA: TGTGCCAGCAGCTTAAGGAGCGGACTAGCGCTAGACTACGAGCAGTACTTC
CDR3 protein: CASSLRSGLALDYEQYF

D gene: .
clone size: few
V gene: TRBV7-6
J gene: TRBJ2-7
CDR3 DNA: TGTGCCAGCAGCCCCTGGGAGAACTCCTACGAGCAGTACTTC
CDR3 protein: CASSPWENSYEQYF

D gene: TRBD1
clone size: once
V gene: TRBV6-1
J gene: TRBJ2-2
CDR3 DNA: TGTGCCACCTCTTGGACAGGGAACACCGGGGAGCTGTTTTTT
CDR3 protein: CATSWTGNTGELFF

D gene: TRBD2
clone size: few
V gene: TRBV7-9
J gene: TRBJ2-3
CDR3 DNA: TGTGCCAGCCTTCTGACTAGCGGAGACTCAAGGGGCACGCAGTATTTT
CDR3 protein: CASLLTSGDSRGTQYF

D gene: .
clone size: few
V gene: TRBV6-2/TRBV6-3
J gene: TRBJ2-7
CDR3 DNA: TGTGCCAGCAGTCTAGCGTACACCTACGAGCAGTACTTC
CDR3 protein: CASSLAYTYEQYF

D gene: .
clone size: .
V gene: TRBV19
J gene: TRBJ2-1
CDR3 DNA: TGTGCCAGTAGTATTAGTAATGAGCAGTTCTTC
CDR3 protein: CASSISNEQFF

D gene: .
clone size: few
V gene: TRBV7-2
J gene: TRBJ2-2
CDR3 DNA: TGTGCCAGCTCCTTTCGGACCGAGGAGCTGTTTTTT
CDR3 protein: CASSFRTEELFF

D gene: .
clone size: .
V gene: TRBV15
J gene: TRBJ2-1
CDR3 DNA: TGTGCCACCAGCGGGAGGCAGGGGGACAATGAGCAGTTCTTC
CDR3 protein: CATSGRQGDNEQFF

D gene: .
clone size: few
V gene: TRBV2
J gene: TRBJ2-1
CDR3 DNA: TGTGCCAGCAGTGAAATTGCGACCGACCATGAGCAGTTCTTC
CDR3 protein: CASSEIATDHEQFF

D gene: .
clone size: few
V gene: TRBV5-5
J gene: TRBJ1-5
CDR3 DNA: TGTGCCAGCAGCTTGTCGGGGAGCAATCAGCCCCAGCATTTT
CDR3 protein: CASSLSGSNQPQHF

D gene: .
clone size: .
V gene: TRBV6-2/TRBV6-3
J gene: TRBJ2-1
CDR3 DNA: TGTGCCAGCAGTTACTCATCGGGGGCCCTCTACAATGAGCAGTTCTTC
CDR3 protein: CASSYSSGALYNEQFF

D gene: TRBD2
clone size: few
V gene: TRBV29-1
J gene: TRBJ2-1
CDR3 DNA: TGCAGCGTCCCAAGCGGGACTACCTTATACAATGAGCAGTTCTTC
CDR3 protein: CSVPSGTTLYNEQFF

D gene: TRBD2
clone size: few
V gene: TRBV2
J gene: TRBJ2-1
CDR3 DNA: TGTGCCAGCAGTGAACTTAGCGGGTTCTACAATGAGCAGTTCTTC
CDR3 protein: CASSELSGFYNEQFF

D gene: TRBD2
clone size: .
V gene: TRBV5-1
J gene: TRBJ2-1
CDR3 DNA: TGCGCCAGCAGCCTGTGGACTAGCGACAACAATGAGCAGTTCTTC
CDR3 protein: CASSLWTSDNNEQFF

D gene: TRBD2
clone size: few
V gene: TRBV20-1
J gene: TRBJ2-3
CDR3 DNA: TGCAGTGCTTCGACTAGCGGGGGGATACACCGAGTAGATACGCAGTATTTT
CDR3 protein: CSASTSGGIHRVDTQYF

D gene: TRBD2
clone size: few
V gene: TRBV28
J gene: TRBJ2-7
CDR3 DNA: TGTGCCAGCAGTTTACGACTAGCGGTGGTTGGGATCTACGAGCAGTACTTC
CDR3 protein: CASSLRLAVVGIYEQYF

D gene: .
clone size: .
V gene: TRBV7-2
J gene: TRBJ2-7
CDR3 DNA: TGTGCCAGCAGGTCGCCGGGCTACGAGCAGTACTTC
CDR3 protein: CASRSPGYEQYF

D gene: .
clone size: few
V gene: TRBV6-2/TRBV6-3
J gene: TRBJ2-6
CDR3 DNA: TGTGCCAGCACCTCCACCTTAATCCCCTCTGGGGCCAACGTCCTGACTTTC
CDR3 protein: CASTSTLIPSGANVLTF

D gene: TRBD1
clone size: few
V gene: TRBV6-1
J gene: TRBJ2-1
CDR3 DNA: TGTGCCAGCAGTCGAACGGGACAGCTCAGTGAGCAGTTCTTC
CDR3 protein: CASSRTGQLSEQFF

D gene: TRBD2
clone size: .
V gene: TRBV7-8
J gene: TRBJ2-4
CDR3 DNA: TGTGCCAGCAGCTTAGTAAGCGGGGAAAACATTCAGTACTTC
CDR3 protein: CASSLVSGENIQYF

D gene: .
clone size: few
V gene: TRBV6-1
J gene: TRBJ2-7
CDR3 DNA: TGTGCCAGCAGCCTTGTTCCACCCTACGAGCAGTACTTC
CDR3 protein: CASSLVPPYEQYF

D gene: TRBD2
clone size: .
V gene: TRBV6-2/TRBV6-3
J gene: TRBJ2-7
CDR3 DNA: TGTGCCAGCAGTTATTTTCGTGCCGGGACTAGCGGCTACGAGCAGTACTTC
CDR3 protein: CASSYFRAGTSGYEQYF

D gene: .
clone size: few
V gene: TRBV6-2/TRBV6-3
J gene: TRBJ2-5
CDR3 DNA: TGTGCCAGCAGTTACTCGAACGGAGAGACCCAGTACTTC
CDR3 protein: CASSYSNGETQYF

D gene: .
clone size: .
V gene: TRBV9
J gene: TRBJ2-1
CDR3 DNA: TGTGCCAGCAGCTCCGACCGCCCCAATGAGCAGTTCTTC
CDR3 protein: CASSSDRPNEQFF

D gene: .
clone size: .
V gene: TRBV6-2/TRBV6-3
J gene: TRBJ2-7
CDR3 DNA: TGTGCCAGCACCACCGCTCGGGACCCTTCCCACGAGCAGTACTTC
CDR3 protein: CASTTARDPSHEQYF

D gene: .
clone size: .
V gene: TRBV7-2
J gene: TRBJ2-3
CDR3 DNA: TGTGCCAGCAGCTTTGCCAGACGCACAGATACGCAGTATTTT
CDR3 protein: CASSFARRTDTQYF

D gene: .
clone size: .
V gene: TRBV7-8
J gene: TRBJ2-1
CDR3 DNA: TGTGCCAGCAGTCCCTTCGGGGCAGGGACCTACAATGAGCAGTTCTTC
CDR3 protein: CASSPFGAGTYNEQFF

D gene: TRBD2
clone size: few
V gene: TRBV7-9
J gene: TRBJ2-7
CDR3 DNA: TGTGCCAGCAGCACAGGGACTAGCGGGAGTCCCTACGAGCAGTACTTC
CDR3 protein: CASSTGTSGSPYEQYF

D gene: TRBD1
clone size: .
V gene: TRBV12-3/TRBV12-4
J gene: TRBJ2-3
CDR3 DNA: TGTGCCAGCACCTCGGACAGGGTGGGTTATACGCAGTATTTT
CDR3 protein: CASTSDRVGYTQYF

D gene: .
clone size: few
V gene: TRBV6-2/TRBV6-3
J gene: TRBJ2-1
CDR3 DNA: TGTGCCAGCAGCCCCCCGGGGAGTGTTGAGCAGTTCTTC
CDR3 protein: CASSPPGSVEQFF

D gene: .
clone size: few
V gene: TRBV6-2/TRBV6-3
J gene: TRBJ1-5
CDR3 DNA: TGTGCCAGCAGTTACTCCCCAGGGACTAGCAATCAGCCCCAGCATTTT
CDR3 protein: CASSYSPGTSNQPQHF

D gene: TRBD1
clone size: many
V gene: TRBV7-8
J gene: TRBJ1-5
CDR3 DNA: TGTGCCAGCAGCTTGCGACAGGGTAGCAATCAGCCCCAGCATTTT
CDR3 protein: CASSLRQGSNQPQHF

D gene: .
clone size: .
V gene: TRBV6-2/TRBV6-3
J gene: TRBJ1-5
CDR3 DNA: TGTGCCAGCAGTTATGGGAAGGGGCCCCAGCATTTT
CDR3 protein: CASSYGKGPQHF